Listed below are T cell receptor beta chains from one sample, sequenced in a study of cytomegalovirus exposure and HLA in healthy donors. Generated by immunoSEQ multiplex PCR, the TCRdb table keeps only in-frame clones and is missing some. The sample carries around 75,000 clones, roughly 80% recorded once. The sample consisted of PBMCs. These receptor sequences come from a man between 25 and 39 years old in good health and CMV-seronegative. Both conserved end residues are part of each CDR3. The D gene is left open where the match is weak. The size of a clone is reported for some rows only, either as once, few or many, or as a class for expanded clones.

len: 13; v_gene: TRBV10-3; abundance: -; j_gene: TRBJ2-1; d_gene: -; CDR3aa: CAISTPEGYEQFF; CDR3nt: TGTGCCATCAGTACCCCCGAGGGTTATGAGCAGTTCTTC
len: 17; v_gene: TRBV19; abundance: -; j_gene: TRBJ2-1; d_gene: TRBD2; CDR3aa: CASSSRLSGGRYNEQFF; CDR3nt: TGTGCCAGTAGTTCTAGATTAAGCGGGGGAAGGTACAATGAGCAGTTCTTC
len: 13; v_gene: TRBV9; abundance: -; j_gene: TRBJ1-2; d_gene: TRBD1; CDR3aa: CASSVDRNYGYTF; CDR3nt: TGTGCCAGCAGCGTGGACAGGAACTATGGCTACACCTTC
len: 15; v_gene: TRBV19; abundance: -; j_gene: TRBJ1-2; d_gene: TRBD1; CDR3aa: CASSKTGTGYDGYTF; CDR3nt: TGTGCCAGTAGTAAGACCGGGACAGGGTACGATGGCTACACCTTC
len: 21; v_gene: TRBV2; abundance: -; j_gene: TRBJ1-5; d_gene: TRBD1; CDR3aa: CASMRGTRDRGELYSNQPQHF; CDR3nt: TGTGCCAGCATGCGCGGTACTAGGGACAGGGGGGAACTTTATAGCAATCAGCCCCAGCATTTT
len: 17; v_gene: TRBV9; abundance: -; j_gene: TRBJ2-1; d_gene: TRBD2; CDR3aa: CASSGTSGLNSYNEQFF; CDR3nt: TGTGCCAGCAGCGGGACTAGCGGGCTAAACTCCTACAATGAGCAGTTCTTC
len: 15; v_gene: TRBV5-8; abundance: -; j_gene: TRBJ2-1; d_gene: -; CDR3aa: CASSSTGSSYNEQFF; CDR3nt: TGTGCCAGCAGCTCCACAGGGAGCTCCTACAATGAGCAGTTCTTC
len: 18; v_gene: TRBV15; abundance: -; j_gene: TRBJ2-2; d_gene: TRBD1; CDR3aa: CATSRPYGQGQNTGELFF; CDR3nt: TGTGCCACCAGCAGACCCTACGGACAGGGACAGAACACCGGGGAGCTGTTTTTT
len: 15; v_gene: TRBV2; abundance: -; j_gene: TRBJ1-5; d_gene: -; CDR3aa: CASRLYDRPNQPQHF; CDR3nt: TGTGCCAGCAGGTTATACGACAGGCCGAATCAGCCCCAGCATTTT
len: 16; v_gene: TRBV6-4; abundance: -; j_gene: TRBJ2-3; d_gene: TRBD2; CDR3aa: CASSQLAGGSTDTQYF; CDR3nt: TGTGCCAGCAGTCAACTAGCGGGAGGTAGTACCGATACGCAGTATTTT
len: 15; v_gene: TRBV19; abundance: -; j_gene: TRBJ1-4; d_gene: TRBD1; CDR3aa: CASSRETGALGKLFF; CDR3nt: TGTGCCAGTAGTAGAGAAACAGGGGCTCTTGGAAAACTGTTTTTT
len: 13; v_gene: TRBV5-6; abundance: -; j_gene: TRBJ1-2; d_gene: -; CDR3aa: CASSLDGGYGYTF; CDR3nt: TGTGCCAGCAGCTTGGACGGCGGTTATGGCTACACCTTC
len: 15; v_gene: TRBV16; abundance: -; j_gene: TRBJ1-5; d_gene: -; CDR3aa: CASSQSAGPGVPQHF; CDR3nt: TGTGCCAGCAGCCAATCGGCGGGGCCGGGGGTGCCCCAGCATTTT
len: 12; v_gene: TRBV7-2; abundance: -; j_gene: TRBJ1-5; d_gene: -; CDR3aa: CASSTESQPQHF; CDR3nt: TGTGCCAGCAGCACAGAGTCTCAGCCCCAGCATTTT
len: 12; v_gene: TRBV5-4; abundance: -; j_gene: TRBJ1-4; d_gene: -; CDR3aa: CASSSEGEKLFF; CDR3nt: TGTGCCAGCAGCTCAGAGGGTGAAAAACTGTTTTTT
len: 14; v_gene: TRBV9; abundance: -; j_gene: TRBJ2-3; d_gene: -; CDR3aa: CASSVSRGRDTQYF; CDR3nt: TGTGCCAGCAGCGTCTCCAGGGGTAGAGATACGCAGTATTTT
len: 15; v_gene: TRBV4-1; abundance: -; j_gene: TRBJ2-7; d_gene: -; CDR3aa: CASSQEEASSYEQYF; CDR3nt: TGCGCCAGCAGCCAAGAAGAAGCAAGCTCCTACGAGCAGTACTTC
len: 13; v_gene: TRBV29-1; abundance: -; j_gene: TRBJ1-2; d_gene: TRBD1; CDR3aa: CSGWTGGDYGYTF; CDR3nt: TGCAGCGGGTGGACAGGGGGTGACTATGGCTACACCTTC
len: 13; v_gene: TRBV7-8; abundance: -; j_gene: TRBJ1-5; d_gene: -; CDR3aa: CASSLRGGQPQHF; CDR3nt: TGTGCCAGCAGCTTACGGGGTGGCCAGCCCCAGCATTTT
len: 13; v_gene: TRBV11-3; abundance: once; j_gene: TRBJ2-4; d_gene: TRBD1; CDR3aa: CASSRQGGNIQYF; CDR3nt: TGTGCCAGCAGCCGACAGGGTGGAAACATTCAGTACTTC
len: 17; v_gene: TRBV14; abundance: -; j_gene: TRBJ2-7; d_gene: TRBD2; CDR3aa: CASSQGLAGDISYEQYF; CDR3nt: TGTGCCAGCAGCCAGGGACTAGCGGGGGACATCTCCTACGAGCAGTACTTC
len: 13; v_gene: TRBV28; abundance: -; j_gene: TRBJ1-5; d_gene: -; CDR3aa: CASRQGINQPQHF; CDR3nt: TGTGCCAGCAGACAGGGAATCAATCAGCCCCAGCATTTT
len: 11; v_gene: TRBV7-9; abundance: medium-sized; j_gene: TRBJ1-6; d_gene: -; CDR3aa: CASSPWEALHF; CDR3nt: TGTGCCAGCAGCCCCTGGGAGGCCCTCCACTTT
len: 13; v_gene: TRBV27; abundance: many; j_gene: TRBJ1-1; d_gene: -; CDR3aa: CASSRQMNTEAFF; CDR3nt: TGTGCCAGCTCCCGCCAGATGAACACTGAAGCTTTCTTT
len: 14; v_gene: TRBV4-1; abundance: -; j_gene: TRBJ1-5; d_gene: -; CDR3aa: CASSQEGQYQPQHF; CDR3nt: TGCGCCAGCAGCCAAGAAGGACAGTATCAGCCCCAGCATTTT
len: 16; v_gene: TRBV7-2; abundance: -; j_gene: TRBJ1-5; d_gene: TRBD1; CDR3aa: CASSPTGGPYNQPQHF; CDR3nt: TGTGCCAGCAGTCCCACAGGGGGCCCTTACAATCAGCCCCAGCATTTT
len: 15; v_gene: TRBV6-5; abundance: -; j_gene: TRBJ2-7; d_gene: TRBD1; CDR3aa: CASSYRQGSYYEQYF; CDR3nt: TGTGCCAGCAGTTACCGACAGGGCTCATACTACGAGCAGTACTTC
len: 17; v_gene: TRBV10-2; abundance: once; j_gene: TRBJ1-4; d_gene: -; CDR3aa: CASSESRGQQGGEKLFF; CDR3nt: TGCGCCAGCAGTGAGTCGAGAGGTCAACAGGGAGGGGAAAAACTGTTTTTT
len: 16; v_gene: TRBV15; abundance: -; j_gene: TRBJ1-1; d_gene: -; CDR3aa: CATSVEFFIRGTEAFF; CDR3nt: TGTGCCACCAGCGTAGAGTTTTTCATCCGGGGGACTGAAGCTTTCTTT
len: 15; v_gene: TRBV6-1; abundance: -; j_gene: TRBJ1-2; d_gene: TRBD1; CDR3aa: CASSAPGQGDYGYTF; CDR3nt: TGTGCCAGCAGTGCCCCGGGACAGGGAGATTATGGCTACACCTTC
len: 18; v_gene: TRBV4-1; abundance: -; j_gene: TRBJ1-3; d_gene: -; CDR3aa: CASSQIWAGPSSGNTIYF; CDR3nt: TGCGCCAGCAGCCAAATATGGGCAGGGCCTTCCTCTGGAAACACCATATATTTT
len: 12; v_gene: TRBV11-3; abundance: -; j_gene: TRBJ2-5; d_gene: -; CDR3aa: CASSLAGETQYF; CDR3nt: TGTGCCAGCAGCTTAGCGGGGGAGACCCAGTACTTC
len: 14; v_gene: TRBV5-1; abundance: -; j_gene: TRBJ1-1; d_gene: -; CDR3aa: CASSLVAGLTEAFF; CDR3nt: TGCGCCAGCAGCTTGGTTGCGGGCCTCACTGAAGCTTTCTTT
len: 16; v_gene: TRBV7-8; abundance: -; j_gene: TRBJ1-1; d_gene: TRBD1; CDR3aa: CASTQWGQARHTEAFF; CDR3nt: TGTGCCAGCACCCAATGGGGACAGGCTAGACACACTGAAGCTTTCTTT
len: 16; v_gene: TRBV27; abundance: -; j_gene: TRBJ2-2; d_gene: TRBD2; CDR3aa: CASSGGGRRNTGELFF; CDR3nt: TGTGCCAGCAGTGGGGGGGGTAGAAGGAACACCGGGGAGCTGTTTTTT
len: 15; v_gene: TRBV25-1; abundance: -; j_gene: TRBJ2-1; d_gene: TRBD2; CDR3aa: CASPGASGRNNEQFF; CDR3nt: TGTGCCAGCCCAGGGGCTAGCGGGAGGAACAATGAGCAGTTCTTC
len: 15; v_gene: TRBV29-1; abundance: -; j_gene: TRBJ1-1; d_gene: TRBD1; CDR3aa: CSVGAGGVDVTEAFF; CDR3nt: TGCAGCGTTGGGGCAGGGGGTGTGGATGTCACTGAAGCTTTCTTT
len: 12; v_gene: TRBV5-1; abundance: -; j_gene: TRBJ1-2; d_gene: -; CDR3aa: CASSVTGYGYTF; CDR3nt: TGCGCCAGCAGCGTTACAGGGTATGGCTACACCTTC
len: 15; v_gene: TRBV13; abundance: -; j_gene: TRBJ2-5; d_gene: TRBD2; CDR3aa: CASSLVASGQETQYF; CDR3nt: TGTGCCAGCAGCTTAGTGGCTAGCGGACAAGAGACCCAGTACTTC
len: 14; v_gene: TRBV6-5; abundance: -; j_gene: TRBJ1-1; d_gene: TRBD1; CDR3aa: CASRPGTANTEAFF; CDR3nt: TGTGCCAGCAGACCCGGGACAGCGAACACTGAAGCTTTCTTT
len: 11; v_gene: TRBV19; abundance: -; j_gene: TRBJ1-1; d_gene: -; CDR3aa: CASTSYAEAFF; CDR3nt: TGTGCCAGTACCTCCTACGCTGAAGCTTTCTTT